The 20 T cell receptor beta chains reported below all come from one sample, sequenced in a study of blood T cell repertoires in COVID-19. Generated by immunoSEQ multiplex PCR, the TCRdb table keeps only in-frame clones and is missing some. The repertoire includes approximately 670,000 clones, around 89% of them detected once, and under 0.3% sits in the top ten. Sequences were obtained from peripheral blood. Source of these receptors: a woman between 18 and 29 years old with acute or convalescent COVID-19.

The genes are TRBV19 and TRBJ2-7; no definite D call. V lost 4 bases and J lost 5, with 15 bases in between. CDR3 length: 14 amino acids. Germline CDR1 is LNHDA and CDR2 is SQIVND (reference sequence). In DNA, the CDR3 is TGTGCCAGTAGTAGATACGACAAACAAAACGAGCAGTACTTC. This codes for CASSRYDKQNEQYF.

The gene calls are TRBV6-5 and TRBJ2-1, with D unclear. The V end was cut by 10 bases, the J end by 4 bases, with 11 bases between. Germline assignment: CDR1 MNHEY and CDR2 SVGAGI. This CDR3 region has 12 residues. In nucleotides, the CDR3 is TGTGCCACGAATGCCGGTTACAATGAGCAGTTCTTC. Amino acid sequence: CATNAGYNEQFF.

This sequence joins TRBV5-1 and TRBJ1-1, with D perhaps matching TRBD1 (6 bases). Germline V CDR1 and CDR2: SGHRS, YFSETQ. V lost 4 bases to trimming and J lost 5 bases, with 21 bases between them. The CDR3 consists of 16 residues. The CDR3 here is CASSPIQQGVRTEAFF. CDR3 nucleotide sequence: TGCGCCAGCAGCCCAATCCAACAGGGCGTGAGGACTGAAGCTTTCTTT. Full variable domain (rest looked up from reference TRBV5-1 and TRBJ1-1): KAGVTQTPRYLIKTRGQQVTLSCSPISGHRSVSWYQQTPGQGLQFLFEYFSETQRNKGNFPGRFSGRQFSNSRSEMNVSTLELGDSALYLCASSPIQQGVRTEAFFGQGTRLTVV.

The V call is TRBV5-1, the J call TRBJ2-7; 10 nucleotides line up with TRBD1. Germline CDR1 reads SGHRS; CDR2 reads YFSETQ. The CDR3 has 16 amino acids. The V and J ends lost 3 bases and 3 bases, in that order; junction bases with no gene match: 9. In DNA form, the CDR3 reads TGCGCCAGCAGCTCAACCGGGACAGGGGAATACTACGAGCAGTACTTC. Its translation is CASSSTGTGEYYEQYF.

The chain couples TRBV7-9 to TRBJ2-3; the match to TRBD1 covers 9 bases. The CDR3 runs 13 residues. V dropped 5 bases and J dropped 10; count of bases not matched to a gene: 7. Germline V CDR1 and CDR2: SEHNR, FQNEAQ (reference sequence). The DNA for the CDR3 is TGTGCCAGCAGCAAACAGGGGGCGGAGGCGCAGTATTTT. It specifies CASSKQGAEAQYF.

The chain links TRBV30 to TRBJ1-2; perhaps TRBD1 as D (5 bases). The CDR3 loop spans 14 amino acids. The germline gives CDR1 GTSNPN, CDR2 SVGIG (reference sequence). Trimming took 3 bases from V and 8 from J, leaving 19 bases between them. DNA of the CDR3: TGTGCCTGGAGCCGCGGGGGAGGGGCCGAAGGCTACACCTTC. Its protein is CAWSRGGGAEGYTF.

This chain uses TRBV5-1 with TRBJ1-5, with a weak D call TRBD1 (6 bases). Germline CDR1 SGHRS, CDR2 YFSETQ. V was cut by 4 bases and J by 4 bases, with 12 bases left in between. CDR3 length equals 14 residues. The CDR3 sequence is CASSARGGNQPQHF. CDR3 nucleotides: TGCGCCAGCAGCGCTAGGGGGGGGAATCAGCCCCAGCATTTT.

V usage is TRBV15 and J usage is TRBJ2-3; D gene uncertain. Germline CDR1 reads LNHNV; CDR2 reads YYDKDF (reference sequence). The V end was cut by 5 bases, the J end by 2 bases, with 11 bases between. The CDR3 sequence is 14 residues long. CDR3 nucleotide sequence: TGTGCCACCAGCCTCCGGTCGCTCACAGATACGCAGTATTTT. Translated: CATSLRSLTDTQYF.

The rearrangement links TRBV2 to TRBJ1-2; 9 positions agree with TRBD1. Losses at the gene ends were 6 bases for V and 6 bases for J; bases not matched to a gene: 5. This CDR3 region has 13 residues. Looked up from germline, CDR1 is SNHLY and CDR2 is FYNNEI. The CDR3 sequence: CASRDRDRDGYTF. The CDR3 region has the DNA TGTGCCAGCAGGGACCGGGACAGGGATGGCTACACCTTC.

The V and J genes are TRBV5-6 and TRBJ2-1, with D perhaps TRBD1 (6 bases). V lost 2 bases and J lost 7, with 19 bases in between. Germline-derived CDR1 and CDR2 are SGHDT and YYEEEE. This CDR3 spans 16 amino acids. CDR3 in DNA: TGTGCCAGCAGCTTTTTTTGGGACACCACGCGGAATGAGCAGTTCTTC. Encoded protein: CASSFFWDTTRNEQFF. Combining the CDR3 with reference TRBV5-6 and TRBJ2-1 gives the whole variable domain DAGVTQSPTHLIKTRGQQVTLRCSPKSGHDTVSWYQQALGQGPQFIFQYYEEEERQRGNFPDRFSGHQFPNYSSELNVNALLLGDSALYLCASSFFWDTTRNEQFFGPGTRLTVL.

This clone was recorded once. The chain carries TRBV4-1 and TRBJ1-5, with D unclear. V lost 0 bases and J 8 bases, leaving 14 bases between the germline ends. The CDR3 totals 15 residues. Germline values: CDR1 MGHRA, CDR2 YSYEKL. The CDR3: CASSQDAVAAEPQHF. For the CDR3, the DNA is TGCGCCAGCAGCCAAGATGCTGTGGCGGCCGAGCCCCAGCATTTT.

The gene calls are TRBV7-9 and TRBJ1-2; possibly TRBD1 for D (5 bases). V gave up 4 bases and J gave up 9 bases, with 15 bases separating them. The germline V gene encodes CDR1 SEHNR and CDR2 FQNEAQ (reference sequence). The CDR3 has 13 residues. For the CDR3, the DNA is TGTGCCAGCAGCTCAGGGCCCTCGGTGAGCTACACCTTC. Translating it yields CASSSGPSVSYTF.

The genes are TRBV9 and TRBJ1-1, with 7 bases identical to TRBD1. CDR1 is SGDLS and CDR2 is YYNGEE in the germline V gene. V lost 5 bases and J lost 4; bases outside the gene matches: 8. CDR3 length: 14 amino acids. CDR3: CASSEGAWRTEAFF. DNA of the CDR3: TGTGCCAGCAGTGAGGGGGCCTGGCGCACTGAAGCTTTCTTT.

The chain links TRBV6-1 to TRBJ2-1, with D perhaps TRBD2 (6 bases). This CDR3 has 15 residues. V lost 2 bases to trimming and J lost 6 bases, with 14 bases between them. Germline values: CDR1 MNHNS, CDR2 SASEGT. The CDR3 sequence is CASSENYGTFNEQFF. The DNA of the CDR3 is TGTGCCAGCAGTGAAAACTACGGGACTTTCAATGAGCAGTTCTTC.

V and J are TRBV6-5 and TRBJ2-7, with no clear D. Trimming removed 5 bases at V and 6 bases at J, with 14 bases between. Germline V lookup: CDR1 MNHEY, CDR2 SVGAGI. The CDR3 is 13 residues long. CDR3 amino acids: CASSLNSLSEQYF. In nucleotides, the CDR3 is TGTGCCAGCAGTCTCAACAGCCTTTCCGAGCAGTACTTC.

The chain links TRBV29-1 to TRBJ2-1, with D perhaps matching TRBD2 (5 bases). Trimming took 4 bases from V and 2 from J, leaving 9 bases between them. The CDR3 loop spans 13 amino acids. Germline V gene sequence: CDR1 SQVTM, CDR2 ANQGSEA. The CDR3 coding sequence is TGCAGCGTTGGGGAGAGAACCTACAATGAGCAGTTCTTC. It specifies CSVGERTYNEQFF.

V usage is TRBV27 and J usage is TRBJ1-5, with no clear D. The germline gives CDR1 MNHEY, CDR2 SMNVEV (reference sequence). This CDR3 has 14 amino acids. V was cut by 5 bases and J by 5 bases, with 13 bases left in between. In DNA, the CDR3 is TGTGCCAGCAGTCTACAGAGTTCCTATCAGCCCCAGCATTTT. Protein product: CASSLQSSYQPQHF.

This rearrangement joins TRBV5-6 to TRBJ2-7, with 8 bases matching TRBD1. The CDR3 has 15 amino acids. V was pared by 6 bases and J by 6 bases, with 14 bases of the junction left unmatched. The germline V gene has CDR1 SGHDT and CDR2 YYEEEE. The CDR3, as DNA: TGTGCCAGCATCCGGATTATACAGGGGGGCCTCGAGCAGTACTTC. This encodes CASIRIIQGGLEQYF.

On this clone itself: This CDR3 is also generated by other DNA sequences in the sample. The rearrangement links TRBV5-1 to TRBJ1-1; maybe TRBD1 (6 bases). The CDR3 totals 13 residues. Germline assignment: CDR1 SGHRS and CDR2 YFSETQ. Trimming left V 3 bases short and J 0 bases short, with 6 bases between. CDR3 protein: CASSWTVNTEAFF. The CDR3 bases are TGCGCCAGCAGCTGGACAGTGAACACTGAAGCTTTCTTT.

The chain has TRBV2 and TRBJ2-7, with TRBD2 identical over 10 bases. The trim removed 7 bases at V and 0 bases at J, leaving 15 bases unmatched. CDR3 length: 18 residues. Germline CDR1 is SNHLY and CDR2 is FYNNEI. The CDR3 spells CASKWMPSGGRSSYEQYF. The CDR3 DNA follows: TGTGCCAGCAAGTGGATGCCTAGCGGGGGCCGAAGCTCCTACGAGCAGTACTTC.